A selection of T cell receptor beta chains follows, all from one sample in a study. TCRdb re-analysed the 5' RACE reads in MiXCR, keeping a single row per CDR3 protein. There are about 32,000 distinct CDR3 sequences in the sample; around 27% occur only once, and 2% to 2.5% lies in the top ten. The specimen sequenced was tumor-infiltrating Tregs sorted from the breast tumor. The receptors come from a female donor with breast cancer. Each CDR3 is given without its conserved first and last residue. The order of the fields is J gene, V gene, CDR3 protein.

>TRBJ2-1|TRBV12-3/TRBV12-4
ASSLGLAGGEEQF
>TRBJ2-3|TRBV6-5
ASSPRISGTSGTTQY
>TRBJ1-6|TRBV3-1
ASSQAGGSRTLH
>TRBJ1-2|TRBV24-1
ATSDPGQGPGYT
>TRBJ2-7|TRBV6-5
ASSRPRGLEQY
>TRBJ1-2|TRBV12-3/TRBV12-4
AIATEGYGYT
>TRBJ1-5|TRBV11-2
ASSLDGESSGNQPQH
>TRBJ2-1|TRBV20-1
SARHPGTGSVEQF
>TRBJ2-1|TRBV6-1
ASLRGRPYNEQF
>TRBJ1-5|TRBV6-1
ASKLGGRDQPQH
>TRBJ2-1|TRBV10-2
ASSDALSSYNEQF
>TRBJ2-2|TRBV7-2
ASGPTGGLSTGELF